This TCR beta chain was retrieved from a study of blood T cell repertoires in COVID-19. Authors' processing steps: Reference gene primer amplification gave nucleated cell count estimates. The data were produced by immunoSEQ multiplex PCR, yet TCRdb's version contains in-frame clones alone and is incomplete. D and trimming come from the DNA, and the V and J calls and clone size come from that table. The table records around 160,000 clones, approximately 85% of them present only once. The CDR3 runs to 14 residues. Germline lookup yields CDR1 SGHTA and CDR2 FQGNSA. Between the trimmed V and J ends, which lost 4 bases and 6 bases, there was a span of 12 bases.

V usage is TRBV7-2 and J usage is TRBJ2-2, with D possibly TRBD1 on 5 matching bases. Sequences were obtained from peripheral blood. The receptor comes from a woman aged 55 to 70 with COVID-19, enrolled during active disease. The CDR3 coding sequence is TGTGCCAGCAGCTCCCCCACAGGTCCCGGGGAGCTGTTTTTT. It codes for CASSSPTGPGELFF.